The 14 T cell receptor beta chains listed next were all sequenced from one sample in a study of PD-1 blockade in classical Hodgkin lymphoma. This sample's time point: cycle 4 day 1 (C4D1), after less than seven weeks of nivolumab. All patients relapsed after autologous stem cell transplantation, and brentuximab vedotin exposure varied. Sequencing was performed with immunoSEQ multiplex PCR; in TCRdb, only in-frame clones are kept and a portion is missing. The repertoire holds 40,000 to 50,000 clones, with around two thirds as singletons. The sequenced sample was peripheral blood mononuclear cells (PBMCs), obtained before the fourth cycle of nivolumab. These receptors originate from a human donor with classical Hodgkin lymphoma.

The rearrangement uses TRBV5-1 and TRBJ1-3, with D maybe TRBD1 (5 bases). V was shortened by 4 bases and J by 2 bases, with 13 bases between the two germline ends. In germline, CDR1 is SGHRS, CDR2 YFSETQ. The CDR3 length is 15 residues. The CDR3 loop is CASSGGEGTGNTIYF. The CDR3 DNA reads TGCGCCAGCAGCGGGGGTGAGGGGACTGGAAACACCATATATTTT.

This chain joins TRBV19 and TRBJ1-2; D remains ambiguous. V lost 5 bases and J 0 bases, leaving 16 bases between the germline ends. The CDR3 consists of 16 residues. The germline CDR1 and CDR2 sequences are LNHDA and SQIVND (reference sequence). The CDR3: CASSHLNGQANYGYTF. The CDR3, as DNA: TGTGCCAGTAGTCACCTAAACGGCCAAGCTAACTATGGCTACACCTTC.

The CDR3 protein is CASSLGTNTEAFF. The CDR3 DNA follows: TGCGCCAGCAGCTTGGGGACTAACACTGAAGCTTTCTTT. The V and J genes are TRBV5-1 and TRBJ1-1; D remains ambiguous. The CDR3 consists of 13 residues. The V end lost 0 bases, the J end lost 2 bases, and 5 bases lay between the germline ends. Germline values: CDR1 SGHRS, CDR2 YFSETQ.

The rearrangement links TRBV28 to TRBJ2-2; the match to TRBD2 covers 7 bases. V was clipped by 4 bases and J by 1 base; unmatched bases: 6. Germline V lookup: CDR1 MDHEN, CDR2 SYDVKM. The CDR3 sequence is 16 residues long. The CDR3 spells CASSSWGGWNTGELFF. The CDR3 DNA sequence: TGTGCCAGCAGTTCCTGGGGGGGATGGAACACCGGGGAGCTGTTTTTT.

The chain is built from TRBV11-1 and TRBJ1-2; 9 bases align to TRBD1. Germline-derived CDR1 and CDR2 are SGHAT and FQDESV (reference sequence). The CDR3 contains 14 residues. With V trimmed by 5 bases and J by 3 bases, 4 bases remained unmatched. CDR3 sequence reads: CASSPRTGDYGYTF. The CDR3 DNA reads as TGTGCCAGCAGCCCCCGGACAGGGGACTATGGCTACACCTTC.

The chain joins TRBV7-9 to TRBJ1-4; D might be TRBD1 (5 bases). The CDR3 sequence is 15 residues long. Germline CDR1 reads SEHNR; CDR2 reads FQNEAQ (reference sequence). Trimming shortened V by 3 bases and J by 8 bases, and 16 bases separated the two germline ends. The CDR3 bases are TGTGCCAGCAGCTTTGGGGGTCGGGGTGCAGAAAAACTGTTTTTT. Translation: CASSFGGRGAEKLFF.

In nucleotides, the CDR3 is TGTGCCAGCAGCGTATCCCGACAGGGGGCGAACACCGGGGAGCTGTTTTTT. Translating it yields CASSVSRQGANTGELFF. The chain employs TRBV9 and TRBJ2-2; 9 nucleotides align to TRBD1. This CDR3 spans 17 amino acids. Per germline, CDR1 SGDLS and CDR2 YYNGEE. V was clipped by 1 base and J by 0 bases; unmatched bases: 4. Based on the CDR3 plus reference TRBV9 and TRBJ2-2, the full variable domain is DSGVTQTPKHLITATGQRVTLRCSPRSGDLSVYWYQQSLDQGLQFLIQYYNGEERAKGNILERFSAQQFPDLHSELNLSSLELGDSALYFCASSVSRQGANTGELFFGEGSRLTVL.

The CDR3 DNA is TGTGCCAGCAGTGAAGATCGATTTGGAGCTTTCTTT. Protein product: CASSEDRFGAFF. The chain uses TRBV2 and TRBJ1-1; D is unresolved. This CDR3 region has 12 residues. V shed 1 base and J shed 10 bases, with 10 bases lying between them. Germline CDR1 and CDR2: SNHLY and FYNNEI.

CDR3 nucleotides: TGTGCCAGCAGCTCGACAGGGGTGAACACTGAAGCTTTCTTT. This sequence encodes CASSSTGVNTEAFF. The V and J genes are TRBV5-4 and TRBJ1-1; 8 nucleotides match TRBD1. Per the germline V gene, CDR1 is SGHNT and CDR2 is YYREEE (reference sequence). Trimming removed 3 bases from V and 0 bases from J; junction bases left unmatched: 1. This CDR3 is built from 14 residues.

The gene calls are TRBV2 and TRBJ1-5; D call uncertain. V was cut by 7 bases and J by 7 bases, with 14 bases left in between. CDR3 length: 13 residues. Germline CDR1 reads SNHLY; CDR2 reads FYNNEI. CDR3: CASILALSQPQHF. CDR3 bases: TGTGCCAGCATACTTGCCCTAAGCCAGCCCCAGCATTTT.

This chain links TRBV18 with TRBJ2-2, with 9 positions matching TRBD1. The length of the CDR3 is 15 residues. V lost 6 bases to trimming and J lost 2 bases; unmatched junction nucleotides: 4. Germline V gene sequence: CDR1 KGHSH, CDR2 LQKENI. The CDR3 DNA reads TGTGCCAGCTCGTACAGGGGGCCCAACACCGGGGAGCTGTTTTTT. It specifies CASSYRGPNTGELFF.

The rearrangement joins TRBV7-9 to TRBJ1-4, with TRBD1 identical over 7 bases. CDR1 and CDR2 from the germline V gene are SEHNR and FQNEAQ (reference sequence). The V and J ends lost 5 bases and 6 bases, in that order; junction bases with no gene match: 18. This CDR3 comprises 18 residues. CDR3 sequence: CASSANRDRWDSDEKLFF. The CDR3 DNA follows: TGTGCCAGCAGCGCAAATAGGGACCGTTGGGACAGTGATGAAAAACTGTTTTTT. Filled out from reference TRBV7-9 and TRBJ1-4, the complete variable domain reads DTGVSQNPRHKITKRGQNVTFRCDPISEHNRLYWYRQTLGQGPEFLTYFQNEAQLEKSRLLSDRFSAERPKGSFSTLEIQRTEQGDSAMYLCASSANRDRWDSDEKLFFGSGTQLSVL.

The CDR3 sequence is CASSLLGDSNQPQHF. The CDR3 DNA reads TGCGCCAGCAGCCTCCTGGGGGATAGCAATCAGCCCCAGCATTTT. The chain is built from TRBV5-1 and TRBJ1-5; D is perhaps TRBD1 (5 bases). This CDR3 contains 15 residues. V lost 4 bases to trimming and J lost 0 bases, with 11 bases between them. In germline, CDR1 is SGHRS, CDR2 YFSETQ.

The chain employs TRBV18 and TRBJ1-1; D uncertain. V was trimmed by 0 bases and J by 0 bases, leaving 8 bases between them. The germline CDR1 and CDR2 sequences are KGHSH and LQKENI. This CDR3 contains 15 residues. The CDR3 bases are TGTGCCAGCTCACCACCTGTAGGCCTGAACACTGAAGCTTTCTTT. This sequence encodes CASSPPVGLNTEAFF.